Listed here is a single TCR beta chain. Its antigen is not identified. Generated by immunoSEQ multiplex PCR, the TCRdb table keeps only in-frame clones and is missing some. The sample lists some 130,000 clones, 85% to 95% occurring once. The CDR3 runs 15 residues. CDR1 and CDR2 from the germline V gene are SNHLY and FYNNEI. V lost 3 bases, J lost 5 bases, and 4 bases stayed unmatched. These data belong to a study of T cell responses to AZD1222 COVID-19 vaccine. Looking at the study overall: Whether given at about 4 or about 12 weeks, second doses were pooled. General study points: CD4 TCRs covered the whole spike, strongest at regions 160-218 and 743-854. Spike-specific TCR breadth and depth rose after two AZD1222 doses.

This TCR was recovered from an adult in good health. The chain recombines TRBV2 with TRBJ1-1; 12 nucleotides agree with TRBD1. This material consisted of peripheral blood, taken on day 0 of AZD1222 vaccination. CDR3 sequence reads: CASSERDRGHTEAFF. In DNA, the CDR3 is TGTGCCAGCAGTGAGAGGGACAGGGGGCATACTGAAGCTTTCTTT.